This TCR beta chain was obtained from a study of post-analysis software for immune sequencing data (dated by TCRdb to the mid-2010s). For the study in its entirety: The recorded disease courses included relapsing-remitting, secondary progressive and progressive-relapsing multiple sclerosis, and some patients had no subtype annotation. The patient repertoires were set against around ten previously published healthy control repertoires from donors whose ages ranged from roughly 6 to 25 years. A subset of samples was prepared in parallel using single-end sample barcoding, then pooled and co-amplified after Illumina adapter ligation. What the research found in general, with its limitations: The control group was slightly older than the multiple sclerosis patient group. Direct clustering with F measure showed strong co-clustering of samples prepared in the same batch, prompting a batch-effect correction. Four to six TRBV segments, including TRBV5-6, TRBV5-1 and TRBV20-1, were significantly more frequent in patients than controls. Multiple sclerosis patients had significantly lower normalized Chao1 diversity than controls, a result that suggests substantial peripheral T-cell clonal expansion.

Reading the germline V gene gives CDR1 SQVTM and CDR2 ANQGSEA. The CDR3 starts with the cysteine, ends with the phenylalanine, and has 16 residues. Of all the DNA, just the CDR3 is kept, 48 bases in frame from base 1. V is cut back by 6 bases and J by 0 bases, with 8 bases in the junction unmatched. To demonstrate the VDJtools post-analysis software, the study profiled TCR beta repertoires from the peripheral blood of around 13 young patients with multiple sclerosis. The multiple sclerosis patients were children and adolescents ranging in age from 6 to 15 years. The library was prepared using PCR. The instrument was an Illumina HiSeq 2500. Unique molecular identifiers were incorporated into TCR beta cDNA libraries to reduce PCR and sequencing biases. Every 1 to 10 million input T cells yielded 500,000 or so cDNA molecules, meaning each molecule approximated one T cell. The patient libraries were prepared and sequenced using the same protocol as the earlier healthy control dataset. Within a given batch, samples were prepared together, multiplexed and sequenced on the same HiSeq lane. Processing in the source paper ran as follows. MIGEC handled the raw barcoded reads, throwing out single-read molecular identifier groups before consensus assembly and CDR3 extraction. Clonotype tables were post-analysed with VDJtools, normalizing diversity by down-sampling all datasets to the smallest sample size. In repertoire overlap clustering, CDR3 amino acid sequences, but not nucleotide sequences, were matched to correct batch-related cross-sample contamination. In TCRdb, the public reads were trimmed at Q25 with fastp and aligned with MiXCR, with productive beta chains retained. Rows matching on CDR3 protein sequence are summarized as one entry with the most common DNA and genes. TCRdb assigned the V and J calls; the authors' analysis was not used. This sample gives some 800,000 distinct CDR3 sequences in total; 35% to 55% of them show up just once. The ten largest clonotypes hold over 4.5% of the sample.

For this clonotype: Its binding antigen is unknown. No base quality information exists; no much larger clone differs at one position.

This sequence originates from a girl aged 5-17 years with multiple sclerosis. The V and J segments used are TRBV29-1 and TRBJ2-1; 10 bases in between match TRBD2. The material sequenced was blood. The DNA reads TGCAGCGTGGTAGGACTAGCGGAGAGCTCCTACAATGAGCAGTTCTTC. This encodes CSVVGLAESSYNEQFF.